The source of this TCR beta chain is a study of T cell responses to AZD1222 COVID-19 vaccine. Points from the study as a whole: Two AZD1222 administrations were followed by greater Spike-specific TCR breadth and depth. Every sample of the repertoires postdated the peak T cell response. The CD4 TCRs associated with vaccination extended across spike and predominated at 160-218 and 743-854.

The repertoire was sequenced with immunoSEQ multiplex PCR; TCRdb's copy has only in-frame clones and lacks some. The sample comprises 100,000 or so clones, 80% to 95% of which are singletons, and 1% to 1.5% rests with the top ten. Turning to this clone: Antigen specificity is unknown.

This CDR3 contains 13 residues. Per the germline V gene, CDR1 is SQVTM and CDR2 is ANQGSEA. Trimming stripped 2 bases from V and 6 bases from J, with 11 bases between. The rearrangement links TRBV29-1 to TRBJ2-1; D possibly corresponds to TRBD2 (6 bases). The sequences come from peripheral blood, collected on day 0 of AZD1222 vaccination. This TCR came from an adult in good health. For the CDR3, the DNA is TGCAGCGTTGAATTGCCTAGCGTCAATGAGCAGTTCTTC. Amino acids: CSVELPSVNEQFF.